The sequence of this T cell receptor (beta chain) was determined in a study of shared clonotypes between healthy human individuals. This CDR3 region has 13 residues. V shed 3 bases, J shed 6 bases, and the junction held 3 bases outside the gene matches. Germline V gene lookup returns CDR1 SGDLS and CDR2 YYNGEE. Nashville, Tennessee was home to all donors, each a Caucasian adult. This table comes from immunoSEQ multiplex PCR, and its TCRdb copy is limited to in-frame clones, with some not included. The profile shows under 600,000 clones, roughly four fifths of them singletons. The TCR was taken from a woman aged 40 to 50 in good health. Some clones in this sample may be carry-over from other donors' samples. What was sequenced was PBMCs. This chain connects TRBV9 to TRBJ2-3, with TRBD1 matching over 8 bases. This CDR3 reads CASSGTGMDTQYF. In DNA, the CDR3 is TGTGCCAGCAGCGGGACAGGGATGGATACGCAGTATTTT.